This T cell receptor (beta chain) emerged from a study of T cell responses to AZD1222 COVID-19 vaccine (TCRdb year 2021). In terms of the full investigation: AZD1222 recipients with second doses at about 4 weeks or about 12 weeks were pooled, because spike-specific TCR depth and breadth did not differ between schedules. TCR sequencing was performed for about 250 trial participants, of whom roughly 200 were given two doses of AZD1222 and around 25 were given two doses of MenACWY control vaccine. Trial participants were enrolled by age into subgroups of 18-55, 56-69 and 70-plus years, and around 150, 28 and 57 TCR-sequenced participants, respectively, were included in these subgroups.

What the research found in general, with its limitations: Reportedly, almost half of the unique spike-specific TCRs recognized epitopes lying outside the regions that are mutated in the B.1.351 and B.1.1.7 variants. Participants were mostly white British, with more females than males. The authors suggested clonal diversity may have been underestimated. Spike-specific TCR breadth and depth rose significantly after two AZD1222 doses compared with day 0 and with MenACWY recipients. Because no day 14 peak-response samples were available, the repertoires could be characterized only after the peak T cell response. Conclusions about previously exposed vaccinees are limited, since just a handful of AZD1222 recipients were seropositive for SARS-CoV-2 at baseline. The 56-69-year group was small, and its depth increase did not reach significance, likely because of low power. CD4 TCRs associated with the vaccine covered the entire spike protein, and the dominant responses were in regions 160-218 and 743-854.

The CDR3 regions of human TCRbeta chains were subjected to immunosequencing. Per the source publication's procedure: Repertoire TCRs were checked for matches against a reference library of SARS-CoV-2-specific TCRs that had been generated using the MIRA antigen-specificity platform. Breadth meant the fraction of unique TCRs that were SARS-CoV-2-associated, whereas depth meant the fraction of total T cells that were SARS-CoV-2-associated. Using the MIRA data, each spike-specific TCR was assigned both to the spike region to which the TCR was reactive and to a CD4 or CD8 class. Log10-transformed breadth and depth values were compared by one-way ANOVA with Sidak's multiple comparisons tests. TCRdb took over this immuneACCESS table, retaining in-frame rearrangements with V and J assigned. Such tables are incomplete; in checked studies, under half of the missing clones stem from an unresolved V gene, and the remainder is unexplained. V, J and clone size are those of that table, while D and trimming were read from the DNA. A total of about 92,000 clones appear in this sample, roughly 90% of them only once. The ten largest clones take up less than 3.5% of the sample.

The time point label here, explained by the study, means: baseline before first vaccination. Vaccinee samples came from UK trials COV001 and COV002, including a single-blind randomized controlled phase 2/3 trial of AZD1222 (ChAdOx1 nCoV-19) in healthy adults. For TCRbeta chain sequencing, PBMC samples from trial participants were taken at day 0 and at day 28 after the second dose. As encoded in the germline V gene, CDR1 is MNHEY while CDR2 is SVGEGT. The CDR3 covers 13 residues, taking in both the cysteine and the phenylalanine. Only CDR3 DNA remains: 39 bases, in frame from the first base. V sheds 0 bases and J sheds 6 bases, leaving 9 bases between their ends. For this clone: Its cognate antigen has yet to be identified. Within one base of it there is no much larger clone, and no base qualities were kept.

The origin of this receptor is an adult in good health. The sequence joins TRBV6-2 or TRBV6-3 to TRBJ2-7; TRBD1 is a possible D gene, resting on 5 matching bases. Sequenced here: peripheral blood, sampled on day 0 of AZD1222 vaccination. In nucleotides, the sequence is TGTGCCAGCAGTTACTCCCGACAGCTCGAGCAGTACTTC. It codes for CASSYSRQLEQYF.